This TCR beta chain originates from a study of blood T cell repertoires in COVID-19 (dated by TCRdb to about 2020). With regard to the full study: Collaborator samples came from the United States, Italy and Spain and covered acute and convalescent phases of COVID-19. The prospective study material was composed of cDNA or gDNA derived from T cells, B-cell-depleted T cells, or PBMCs. Subjects who had been exposed to COVID-19, were actively infected with it, or had recovered from it provided the deeply sampled blood TCRbeta repertoires that made up the dataset. The repertoires were made available in a free public database intended to serve as a resource for research on the immune response to SARS-CoV-2. Samples came from the ongoing ImmuneRACE study (first 160 participants) plus 1,254 subjects from 6 global collaborators. A de-identified subject ID, COVID-19 status, age in years and sex were almost always included in the sample metadata. Where available, HLA class I and class II types were obtained from metadata supplied by the sample provider rather than from assay-based typing. Study-level results and caveats: The quantity of clinical and demographic metadata differed by source and by participant and was supplied without curation.

Collaborating institutions collected whole blood in K2EDTA tubes following their own protocols. For TCRbeta analysis, collaborator samples were shipped as frozen whole blood, as isolated PBMCs, or as DNA extracted from either sample type. The immunoSEQ Assay, a bias-controlled multiplex PCR, was used to amplify TCRbeta CDR3 regions from genomic DNA. Per the authors' processing: The number of nucleated cells in each sample was estimated by amplification of reference gene primers within the assay. Sequence reads were collapsed and filtered to measure the absolute abundance of every unique TCRbeta CDR3 rearrangement. For each sample, productive Simpson clonality was calculated by taking the square root of Simpson's diversity index across productive rearrangements. TCRdb took this table from immuneACCESS and kept in-frame rearrangements with V and J called. Such tables lack part of the clones; where checked against another copy, unresolved V genes explain under half of the gap, and the rest is unexplained. V and J calls and clone size follow that table, whereas D and trimming were derived from the DNA. Present in this sample are around 120,000 clones, less than 90% of which were seen just once. The ten largest clones capture around 2.3% of the sample.

Remarks on this clone: Its recognized antigen is unknown. No much larger clone is present one base from it, and per-base qualities are unavailable.

This clonotype originated in a man younger than 45 with acute or convalescent COVID-19. The sample consisted of peripheral blood.

CDR3 reads: CASSSGDFSTGELFF. The DNA is TGTGCCAGCAGTTCTGGGGACTTCAGCACCGGGGAGCTGTTTTTT. The chain joins TRBV2 to TRBJ2-2; the D region possibly corresponds to TRBD2 (6 bases align). V is shortened by 5 bases, J by 4 bases, and the region joining them spans 14 bases. From a lookup of the germline V gene, CDR1 and CDR2 are SNHLY and FYNNEI. The CDR3 goes from the cysteine to the phenylalanine over 15 residues. Only CDR3 DNA is held: 45 bases, read in frame from base 1.